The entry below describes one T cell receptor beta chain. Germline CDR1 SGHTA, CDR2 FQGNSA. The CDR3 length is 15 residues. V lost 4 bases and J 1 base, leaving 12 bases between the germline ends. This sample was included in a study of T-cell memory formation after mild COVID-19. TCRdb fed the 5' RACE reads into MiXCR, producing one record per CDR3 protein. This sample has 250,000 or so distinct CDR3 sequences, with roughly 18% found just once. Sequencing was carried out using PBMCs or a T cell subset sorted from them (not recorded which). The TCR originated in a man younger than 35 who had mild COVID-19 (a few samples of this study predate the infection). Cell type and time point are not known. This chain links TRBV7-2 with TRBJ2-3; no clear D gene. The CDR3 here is CASSYSPQRTDTQYF. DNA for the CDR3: TGTGCCAGCAGCTACTCCCCGCAACGCACAGATACGCAGTATTTT.